This T cell receptor (beta chain) was captured in a study of blood T cells in healthy people across ages. This clonotype was observed at least ten times. Its antigen is still unknown. Germline loops: CDR1 LGHNA, CDR2 YNFKEQ. The CDR3 is made up of 14 amino acids. The trim removed 0 bases at V and 3 bases at J, leaving 2 bases unmatched. The study, taken as a whole, reports: Investigators treated diversity estimates from one million T cells as underestimates. As age increased, TCR beta diversity per million T cells fell in a roughly linear fashion.

Through a sample-barcoded 5' primer and a J-beta primer mix, a second PCR was run for about 6 to 12 cycles. TCRdb called the 5' RACE reads again in MiXCR, with one record for every CDR3 protein. Of hundreds of thousands of distinct CDR3 sequences listed, roughly half are singletons. This chain joins TRBV4-2 and TRBJ2-7; TRBD1 matches 7 bases. This receptor was obtained from a man between 60 and 75 years old in good health. Sample: blood. CDR3 sequence (DNA): TGTGCCAGCAGCCAAGAGACAGGGAACTACGAGCAGTACTTC. It encodes CASSQETGNYEQYF.